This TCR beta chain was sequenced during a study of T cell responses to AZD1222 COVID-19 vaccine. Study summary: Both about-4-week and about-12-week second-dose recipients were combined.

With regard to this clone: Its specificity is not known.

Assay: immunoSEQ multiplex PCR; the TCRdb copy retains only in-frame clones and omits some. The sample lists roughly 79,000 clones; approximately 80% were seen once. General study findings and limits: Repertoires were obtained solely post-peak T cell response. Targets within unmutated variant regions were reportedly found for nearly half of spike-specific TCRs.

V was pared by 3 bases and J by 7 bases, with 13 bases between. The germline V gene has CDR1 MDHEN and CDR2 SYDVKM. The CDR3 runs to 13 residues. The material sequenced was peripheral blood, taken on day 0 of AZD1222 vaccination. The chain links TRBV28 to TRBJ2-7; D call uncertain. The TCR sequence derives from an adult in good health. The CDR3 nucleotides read TGTGCCAGCAGTTTTGGGGTACATGGAGAGCAGTACTTC. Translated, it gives CASSFGVHGEQYF.